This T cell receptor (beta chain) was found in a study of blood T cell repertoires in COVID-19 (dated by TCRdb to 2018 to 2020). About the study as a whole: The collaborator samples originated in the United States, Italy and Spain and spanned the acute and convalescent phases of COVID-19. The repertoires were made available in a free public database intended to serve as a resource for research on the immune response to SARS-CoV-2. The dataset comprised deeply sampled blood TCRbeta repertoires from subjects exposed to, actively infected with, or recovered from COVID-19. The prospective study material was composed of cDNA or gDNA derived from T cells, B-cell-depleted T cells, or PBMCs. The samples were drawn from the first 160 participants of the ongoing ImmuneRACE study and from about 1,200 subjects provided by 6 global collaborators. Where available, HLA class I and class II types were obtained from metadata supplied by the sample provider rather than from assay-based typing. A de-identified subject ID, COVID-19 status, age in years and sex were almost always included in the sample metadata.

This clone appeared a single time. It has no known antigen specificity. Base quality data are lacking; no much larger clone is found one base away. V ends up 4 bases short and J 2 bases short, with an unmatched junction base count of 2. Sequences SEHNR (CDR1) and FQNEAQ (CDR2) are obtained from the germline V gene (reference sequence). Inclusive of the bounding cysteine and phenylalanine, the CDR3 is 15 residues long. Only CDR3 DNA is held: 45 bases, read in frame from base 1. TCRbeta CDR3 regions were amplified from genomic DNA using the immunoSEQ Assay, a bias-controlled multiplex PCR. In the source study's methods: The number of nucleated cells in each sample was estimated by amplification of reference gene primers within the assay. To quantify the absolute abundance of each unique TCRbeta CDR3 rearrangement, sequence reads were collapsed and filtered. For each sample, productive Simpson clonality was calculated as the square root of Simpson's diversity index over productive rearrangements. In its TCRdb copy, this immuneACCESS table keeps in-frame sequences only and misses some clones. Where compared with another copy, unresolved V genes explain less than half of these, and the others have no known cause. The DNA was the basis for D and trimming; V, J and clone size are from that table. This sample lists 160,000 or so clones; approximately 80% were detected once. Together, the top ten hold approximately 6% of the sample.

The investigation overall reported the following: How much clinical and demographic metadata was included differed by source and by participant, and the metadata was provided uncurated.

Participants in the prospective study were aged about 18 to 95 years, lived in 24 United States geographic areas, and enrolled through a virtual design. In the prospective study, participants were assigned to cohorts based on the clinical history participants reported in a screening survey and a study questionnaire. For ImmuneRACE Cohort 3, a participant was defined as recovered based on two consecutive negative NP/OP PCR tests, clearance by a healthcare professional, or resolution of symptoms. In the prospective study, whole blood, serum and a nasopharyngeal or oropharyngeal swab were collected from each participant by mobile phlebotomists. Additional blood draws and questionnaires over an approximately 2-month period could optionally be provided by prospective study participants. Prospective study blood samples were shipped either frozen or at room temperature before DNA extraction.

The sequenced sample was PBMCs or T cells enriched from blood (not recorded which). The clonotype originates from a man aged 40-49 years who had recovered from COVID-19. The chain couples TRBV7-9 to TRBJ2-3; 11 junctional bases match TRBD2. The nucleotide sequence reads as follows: TGTGCCAGCAGCTCGGGACTAGCGGCCACAGATACGCAGTATTTT. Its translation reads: CASSSGLAATDTQYF.